This TCR beta chain was found in a study of Ad26.COV2.S vaccination and SARS-CoV-2 variants. Background on the study: COV1001, an Ad26.COV2.S trial, supplied this vaccine-arm donor. General observations from the study: Vaccinees and placebo recipients showed similar non-spike TCR breadth.

The method was immunoSEQ multiplex PCR; TCRdb's version includes in-frame clones alone and lacks a portion of them. The repertoire includes about 350,000 clones, about nine tenths of them detected once, and roughly 3.6% sits in the top ten. Treatment denoted: around 19 received Ad26.COV2.S at low or high dose, single or two shots; roughly five received placebo; per-sample allocation not given. Specimen acquisition occurred on day 63 following the initial vaccine or placebo injection. Participants' vaccine, an Ad26 vector, delivered Wuhan-strain SARS-CoV-2 spike. This CDR3 spans 16 amino acids. CDR1 is SNHLY, CDR2 FYNNEI, per germline. Trimming left V 5 bases short and J 1 base short, with 17 bases between. This clone was observed a few times. The target antigen is unknown.

The sequences come from peripheral blood, collected in a trial of Ad26.COV2.S vaccine versus placebo. The rearrangement uses TRBV2 and TRBJ1-2; tentatively, D is TRBD1 (6 bases). This clonotype was sampled from a person aged 18-65 years who received the Ad26.COV2.S COVID-19 vaccine or a placebo. The DNA of the CDR3 is TGTGCCAGCAGTATGCAGGGGCCGACCATTAACTATGGCTACACCTTC. It translates to CASSMQGPTINYGYTF.